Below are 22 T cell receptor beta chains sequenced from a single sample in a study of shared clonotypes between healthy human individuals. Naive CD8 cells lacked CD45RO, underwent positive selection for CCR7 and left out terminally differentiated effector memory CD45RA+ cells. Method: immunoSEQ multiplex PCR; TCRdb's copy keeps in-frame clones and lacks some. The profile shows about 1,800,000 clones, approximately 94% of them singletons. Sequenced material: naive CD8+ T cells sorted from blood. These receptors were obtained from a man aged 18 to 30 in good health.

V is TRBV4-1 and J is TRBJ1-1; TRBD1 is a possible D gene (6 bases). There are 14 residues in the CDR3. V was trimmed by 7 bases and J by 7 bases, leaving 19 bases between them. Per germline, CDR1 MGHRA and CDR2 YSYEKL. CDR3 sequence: CASMNVGADFEAFF. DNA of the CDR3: TGCGCCAGCATGAACGTGGGGGCAGACTTTGAAGCTTTCTTT.

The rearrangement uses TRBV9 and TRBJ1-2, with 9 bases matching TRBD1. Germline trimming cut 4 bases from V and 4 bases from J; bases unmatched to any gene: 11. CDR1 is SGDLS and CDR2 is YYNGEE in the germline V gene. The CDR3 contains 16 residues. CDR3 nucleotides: TGTGCCAGCAGCCCTCGAGGTGGGACAGGGACCTATGGCTACACCTTC. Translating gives CASSPRGGTGTYGYTF.

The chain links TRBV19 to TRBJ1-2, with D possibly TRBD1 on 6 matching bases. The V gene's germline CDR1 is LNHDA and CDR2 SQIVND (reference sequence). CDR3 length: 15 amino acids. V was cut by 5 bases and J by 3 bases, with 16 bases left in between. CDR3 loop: CASSGTQAGDYGYTF. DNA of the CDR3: TGTGCCAGTAGTGGGACACAGGCAGGGGACTATGGCTACACCTTC.

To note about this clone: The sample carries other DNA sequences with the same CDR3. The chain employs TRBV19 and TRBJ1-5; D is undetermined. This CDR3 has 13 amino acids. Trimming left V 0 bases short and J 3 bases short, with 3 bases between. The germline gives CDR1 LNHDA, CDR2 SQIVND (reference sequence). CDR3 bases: TGTGCCAGTAGTATAGACCTCAATCAGCCCCAGCATTTT. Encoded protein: CASSIDLNQPQHF. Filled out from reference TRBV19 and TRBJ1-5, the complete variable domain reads DGGITQSPKYLFRKEGQNVTLSCEQNLNHDAMYWYRQDPGQGLRLIYYSQIVNDFQKGDIAEGYSVSREKKESFPLTVTSAQKNPTAFYLCASSIDLNQPQHFGDGTRLSIL.

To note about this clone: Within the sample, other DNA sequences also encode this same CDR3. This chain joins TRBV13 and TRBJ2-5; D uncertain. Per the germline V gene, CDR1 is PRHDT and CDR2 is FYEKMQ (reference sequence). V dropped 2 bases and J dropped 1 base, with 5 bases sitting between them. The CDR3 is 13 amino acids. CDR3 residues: CASSLRLQETQYF. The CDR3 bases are TGTGCCAGCAGCTTAAGACTCCAAGAGACCCAGTACTTC.

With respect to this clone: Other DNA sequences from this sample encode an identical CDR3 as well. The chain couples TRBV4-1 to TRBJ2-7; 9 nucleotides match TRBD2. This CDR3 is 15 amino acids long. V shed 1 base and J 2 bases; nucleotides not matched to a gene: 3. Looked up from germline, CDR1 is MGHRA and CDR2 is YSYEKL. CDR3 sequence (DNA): TGCGCCAGCAGCCAAGGAGCGGGAGGCACCTACGAGCAGTACTTC. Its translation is CASSQGAGGTYEQYF.

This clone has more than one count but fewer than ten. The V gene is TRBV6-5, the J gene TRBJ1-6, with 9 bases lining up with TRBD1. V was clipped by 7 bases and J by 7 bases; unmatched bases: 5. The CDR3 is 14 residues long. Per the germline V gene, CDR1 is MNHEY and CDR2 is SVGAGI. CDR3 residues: CASTLTGGNSPLHF. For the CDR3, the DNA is TGTGCCAGCACATTGACAGGGGGAAATTCACCCCTCCACTTT.

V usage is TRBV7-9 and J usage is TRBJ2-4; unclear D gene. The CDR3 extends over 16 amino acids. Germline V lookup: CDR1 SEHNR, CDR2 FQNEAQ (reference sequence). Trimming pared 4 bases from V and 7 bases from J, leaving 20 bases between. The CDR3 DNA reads TGTGCCAGCAGCTCCTCAACCGGCTCCTTAGGGAACATTCAGTACTTC. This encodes CASSSSTGSLGNIQYF.

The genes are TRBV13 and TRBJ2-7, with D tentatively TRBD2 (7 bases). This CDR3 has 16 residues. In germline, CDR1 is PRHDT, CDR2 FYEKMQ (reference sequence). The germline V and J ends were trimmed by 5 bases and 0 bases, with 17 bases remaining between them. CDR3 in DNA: TGTGCCAGCAGCCCCGGGGGAGGGGGGTCCTCCTACGAGCAGTACTTC. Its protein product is CASSPGGGGSSYEQYF.

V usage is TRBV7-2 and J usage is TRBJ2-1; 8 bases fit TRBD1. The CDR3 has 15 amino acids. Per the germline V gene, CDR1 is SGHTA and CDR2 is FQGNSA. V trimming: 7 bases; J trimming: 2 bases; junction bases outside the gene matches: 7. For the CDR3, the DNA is TGTGCCAGCACCAGGGAACAGGGGGCCTACAATGAGCAGTTCTTC. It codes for CASTREQGAYNEQFF.

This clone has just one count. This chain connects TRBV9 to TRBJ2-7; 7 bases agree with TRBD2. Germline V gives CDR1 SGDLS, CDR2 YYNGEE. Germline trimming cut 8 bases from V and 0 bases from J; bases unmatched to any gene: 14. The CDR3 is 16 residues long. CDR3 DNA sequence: TGTGCCAGTAGGGACTATTATAATCCCAACTCCTACGAGCAGTACTTC. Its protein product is CASRDYYNPNSYEQYF.

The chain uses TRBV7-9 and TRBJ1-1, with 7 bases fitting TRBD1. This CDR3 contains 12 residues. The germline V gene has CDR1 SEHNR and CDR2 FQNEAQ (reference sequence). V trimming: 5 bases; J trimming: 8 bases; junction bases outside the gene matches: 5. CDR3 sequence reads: CASSRDREEAFF. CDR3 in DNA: TGTGCCAGCAGCCGAGACAGGGAAGAAGCTTTCTTT.

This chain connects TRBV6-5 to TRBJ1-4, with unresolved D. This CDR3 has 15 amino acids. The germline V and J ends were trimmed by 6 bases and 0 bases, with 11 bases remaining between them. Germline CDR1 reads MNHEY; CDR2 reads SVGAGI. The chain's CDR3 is CASSPTLATNEKLFF. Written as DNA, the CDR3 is TGTGCCAGCAGCCCGACACTAGCAACTAATGAAAAACTGTTTTTT.

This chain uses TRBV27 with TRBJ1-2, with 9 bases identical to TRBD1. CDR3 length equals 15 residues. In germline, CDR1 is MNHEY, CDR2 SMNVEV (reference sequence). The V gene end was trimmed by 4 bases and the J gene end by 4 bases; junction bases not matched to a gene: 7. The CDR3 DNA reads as TGTGCCAGCAGTTCCACAGGGGGCCTCCTCTATGGCTACACCTTC. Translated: CASSSTGGLLYGYTF.

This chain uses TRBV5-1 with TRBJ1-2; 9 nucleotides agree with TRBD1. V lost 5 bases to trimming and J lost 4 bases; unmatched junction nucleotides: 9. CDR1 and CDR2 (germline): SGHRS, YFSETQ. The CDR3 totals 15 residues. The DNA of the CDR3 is TGCGCCAGCAGTCCCACAGGGGGCCCCCTCTATGGCTACACCTTC. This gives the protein CASSPTGGPLYGYTF.

Written as DNA, the CDR3 is TGTGCCAGCAGTTCCCGGGGACAGTCACCCACCTACGAGCAGTACTTC. Residues: CASSSRGQSPTYEQYF. The chain has TRBV27 and TRBJ2-7; 7 positions agree with TRBD1. Per the germline V gene, CDR1 is MNHEY and CDR2 is SMNVEV (reference sequence). CDR3 length: 16 amino acids. V was clipped by 4 bases and J by 2 bases; unmatched bases: 11.

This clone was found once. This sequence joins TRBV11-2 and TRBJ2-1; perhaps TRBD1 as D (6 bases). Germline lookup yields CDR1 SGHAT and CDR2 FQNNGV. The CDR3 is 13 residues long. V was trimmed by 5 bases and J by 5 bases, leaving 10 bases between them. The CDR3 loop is CASSPNRDNEQFF. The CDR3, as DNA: TGTGCCAGCAGCCCTAACAGGGACAATGAGCAGTTCTTC.

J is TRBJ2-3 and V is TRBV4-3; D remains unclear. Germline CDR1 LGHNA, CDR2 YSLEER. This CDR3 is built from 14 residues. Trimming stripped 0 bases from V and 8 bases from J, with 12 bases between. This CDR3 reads CASSQEAADATQYF. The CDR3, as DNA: TGCGCCAGCAGCCAAGAGGCGGCCGACGCTACGCAGTATTTT.

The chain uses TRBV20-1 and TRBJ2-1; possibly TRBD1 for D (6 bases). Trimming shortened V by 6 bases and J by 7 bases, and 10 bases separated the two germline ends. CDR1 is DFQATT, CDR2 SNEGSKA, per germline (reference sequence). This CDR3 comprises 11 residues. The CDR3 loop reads CSAQRGNEQFF. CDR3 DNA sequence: TGCAGTGCCCAGAGGGGGAATGAGCAGTTCTTC.

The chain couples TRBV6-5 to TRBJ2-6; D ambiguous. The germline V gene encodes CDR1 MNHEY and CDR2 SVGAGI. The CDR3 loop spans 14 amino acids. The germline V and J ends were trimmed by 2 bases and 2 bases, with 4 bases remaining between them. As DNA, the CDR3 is TGTGCCAGCAGTTACGACACTGGGGCCAACGTCCTGACTTTC. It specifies CASSYDTGANVLTF.

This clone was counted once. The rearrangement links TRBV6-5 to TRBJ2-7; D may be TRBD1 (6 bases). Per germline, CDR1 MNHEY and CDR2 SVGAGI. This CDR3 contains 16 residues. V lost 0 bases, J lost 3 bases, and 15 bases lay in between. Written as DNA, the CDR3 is TGTGCCAGCAGTTACTCCACAGGGAGTGTCGACTACGAGCAGTACTTC. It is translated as CASSYSTGSVDYEQYF.

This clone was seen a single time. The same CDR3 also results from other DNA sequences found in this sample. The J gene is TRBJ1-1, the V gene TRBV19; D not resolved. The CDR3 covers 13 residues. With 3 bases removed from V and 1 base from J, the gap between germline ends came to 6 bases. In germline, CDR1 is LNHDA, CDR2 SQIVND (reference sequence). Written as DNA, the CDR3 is TGTGCCAGTAGTATCTCCCGGAACACTGAAGCTTTCTTT. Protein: CASSISRNTEAFF.